These 31 T cell receptor beta chains share one sample of origin, sequenced in a study of T-cell reconstitution after alpha-beta-depleted transplantation in children. Preparation of the TCRbeta library was carried out with unique molecular identifiers. TCRdb analysed the PCR reads with MiXCR anew, one entry per CDR3 protein. The table records a few hundred thousand distinct CDR3 sequences, roughly a tenth of them present only once. The specimen was PBMCs from the stem cell graft donor, collected from the stem cell graft. The receptors were sampled from a human donor who donated a stem cell graft to a child with SCID.

This clonotype was counted at least ten times. V and J are TRBV12-3 or TRBV12-4 and TRBJ2-5; D is unclear. The CDR3 extends over 14 amino acids. V was cut by 3 bases and J by 5 bases, with 13 bases left in between. The CDR3 protein is CASSLFHREETQYF. The DNA of the CDR3 is TGTGCCAGCAGTTTGTTCCATCGTGAGGAGACCCAGTACTTC.

This clonotype was found many times. The chain uses TRBV5-1 and TRBJ1-1; 7 bases match TRBD1. The CDR3 length is 14 residues. The trim removed 1 base at V and 0 bases at J, leaving 0 bases unmatched. Germline lookup yields CDR1 SGHRS and CDR2 YFSETQ. The CDR3 loop is CASSLQGVNTEAFF. DNA for the CDR3: TGCGCCAGCAGCTTGCAGGGGGTGAACACTGAAGCTTTCTTT.

At least ten counts were recorded for this clonotype. The chain joins TRBV29-1 to TRBJ2-2; 8 bases fit TRBD1. V shed 5 bases, J shed 2 bases, and the junction held 4 bases outside the gene matches. The length of the CDR3 is 14 residues. Germline V gene data show CDR1 as SQVTM and CDR2 as ANQGSEA. CDR3 residues: CSVPGQGNTGELFF. The CDR3 coding sequence is TGCAGCGTTCCTGGACAGGGAAACACCGGGGAGCTGTTTTTT.

This clonotype was detected many times. The genes are TRBV9 and TRBJ2-5; the D is unclear. With 2 bases removed from V and 5 bases from J, the gap between germline ends came to 13 bases. This CDR3 has 14 residues. The germline V gene encodes CDR1 SGDLS and CDR2 YYNGEE. The CDR3 loop reads CASSVTTLSETQYF. CDR3 in DNA: TGTGCCAGCAGCGTTACGACACTCTCCGAGACCCAGTACTTC.

The chain is built from TRBV28 and TRBJ1-1, with TRBD1 identical over 7 bases. This CDR3 comprises 14 residues. CDR1 and CDR2 (germline): MDHEN, SYDVKM. V trimming: 5 bases; J trimming: 3 bases; junction bases outside the gene matches: 6. The CDR3 coding sequence is TGTGCCAGCAGTACGTACAGGGGCGACACTGAAGCTTTCTTT. It codes for CASSTYRGDTEAFF.

This clonotype was recorded many times. This chain uses TRBV11-1 with TRBJ2-1; D may be TRBD1 (6 bases). Between the trimmed V and J ends, which lost 5 bases and 8 bases, there was a span of 10 bases. The length of the CDR3 is 12 residues. From germline, CDR1 is SGHAT and CDR2 FQDESV (reference sequence). This chain's CDR3 is CASSQGQYEQFF. The CDR3 DNA reads TGTGCCAGCAGCCAGGGACAATATGAGCAGTTCTTC.

In its sample, this clonotype was seen many times. The V call is TRBV6-5, the J call TRBJ1-4; 7 bases line up with TRBD1. CDR3 length equals 14 residues. V lost 6 bases and J lost 5; bases outside the gene matches: 6. CDR1 and CDR2 (germline): MNHEY, SVGAGI. CDR3: CASSYRGRNEKLFF. The CDR3 DNA reads as TGTGCCAGCAGCTACAGGGGCAGGAATGAAAAACTGTTTTTT.

This clonotype was detected ten times or more. V usage is TRBV29-1 and J usage is TRBJ2-3; D is possibly TRBD2 (6 bases). The CDR3 covers 15 residues. Looked up from germline, CDR1 is SQVTM and CDR2 is ANQGSEA. The V end was cut by 1 base, the J end by 3 bases, with 14 bases between. CDR3 nucleotide sequence: TGCAGCGTTGAAGTTGGAGGGGATCCAACAGATACGCAGTATTTT. Amino acids: CSVEVGGDPTDTQYF.

This clonotype was recorded at least ten times. V is TRBV2 and J is TRBJ2-7; D is unresolved. The CDR3 sequence is 13 residues long. CDR1 is SNHLY, CDR2 FYNNEI, per germline. The V end lost 4 bases, the J end lost 7 bases, and 14 bases lay between the germline ends. The CDR3 loop is CASSGTALGEQYF. The CDR3 DNA sequence: TGTGCCAGCAGTGGAACAGCTCTAGGTGAGCAGTACTTC. Looking up the rest from reference TRBV2 and TRBJ2-7 gives the full variable domain: EPEVTQTPSHQVTQMGQEVILRCVPISNHLYFYWYRQILGQKVEFLVSFYNNEISEKSEIFDDQFSVERPDGSNFTLKIRSTKLEDSAMYFCASSGTALGEQYFGPGTRLTVT.

This clonotype was counted at least ten times. This chain joins TRBV12-3 or TRBV12-4 and TRBJ2-2, with TRBD1 as a possible D gene (5 bases). The CDR3 loop spans 15 amino acids. With 2 bases removed from V and 7 bases from J, the gap between germline ends came to 14 bases. Here the CDR3 reads CASSLRTGWNGELFF. Written as DNA, the CDR3 is TGTGCCAGCAGTTTACGTACAGGCTGGAACGGGGAGCTGTTTTTT.

The table lists this clonotype with many counts. The rearrangement uses TRBV18 and TRBJ2-3; a possible D gene is TRBD2 (5 bases). CDR3 length: 15 amino acids. Trimming cost V 1 base and J 4 bases, with 12 bases left between them. Germline CDR1 is KGHSH and CDR2 is LQKENI. Here the CDR3 DNA reads TGTGCCAGCTCACCACTGGGGAGTGCGGCAGATACGCAGTATTTT. Protein: CASSPLGSAADTQYF.

This clonotype has ten or more counts. The chain couples TRBV27 to TRBJ1-1, with 9 bases identical to TRBD1. V gave up 8 bases and J gave up 10 bases; unmatched junction bases: 8. This CDR3 region has 12 residues. Germline assignment: CDR1 MNHEY and CDR2 SMNVEV (reference sequence). Here the CDR3 reads CASGDREGRAFF. The CDR3 coding sequence is TGTGCCAGCGGGGACAGGGAAGGTCGAGCTTTCTTT.

This clonotype was observed many times. The CDR3 loop is CAISESGRTGELFF. CDR3 bases: TGTGCCATCAGTGAGTCGGGGCGCACCGGGGAGCTGTTTTTT. The J gene is TRBJ2-2, the V gene TRBV10-3, with D perhaps matching TRBD1 (5 bases). CDR3 size: 14 residues. Germline CDR1 and CDR2: ENHRY and SYGVKD. Trimming removed 0 bases at V and 4 bases at J, with 6 bases between.

This clonotype was recorded many times. The chain joins TRBV28 to TRBJ1-3, with D possibly TRBD1 on 5 matching bases. Per the germline V gene, CDR1 is MDHEN and CDR2 is SYDVKM. The CDR3 is 15 residues long. V dropped 1 base and J dropped 2 bases, with 9 bases sitting between them. CDR3 in amino acids: CASSLFAGTGNTIYF. DNA for the CDR3: TGTGCCAGCAGTTTATTTGCAGGGACTGGAAACACCATATATTTT. The full variable domain, completed using reference TRBV28 and TRBJ1-3, is DVKVTQSSRYLVKRTGEKVFLECVQDMDHENMFWYRQDPGLGLRLIYFSYDVKMKEKGDIPEGYSVSREKKERFSLILESASTNQTSMYLCASSLFAGTGNTIYFGEGSWLTVV.

This clonotype was seen many times. V usage is TRBV20-1 and J usage is TRBJ2-1; TRBD2 matches at 10 bases. CDR1 and CDR2 from the germline V gene are DFQATT and SNEGSKA (reference sequence). The CDR3 consists of 17 residues. The V segment lost 3 bases and the J segment 7 bases; nucleotides outside the gene matches: 15. The CDR3 here is CSASPSWERGGVNEQFF. The CDR3 DNA is TGCAGTGCTAGTCCCTCTTGGGAGCGGGGGGGCGTAAATGAGCAGTTCTTC.

This clonotype was detected ten times or more. The V and J genes are TRBV12-3 or TRBV12-4 and TRBJ2-3, with 9 bases fitting TRBD2. The CDR3 runs 14 residues. V was clipped by 5 bases and J by 1 base; unmatched bases: 1. The CDR3 DNA follows: TGTGCCAGCAGTCGGACTAGCGGCACAGATACGCAGTATTTT. Translation gives CASSRTSGTDTQYF.

On this clonotype: The junction and the germline gene differ at one end; a read error may be behind it. The chain recombines TRBV7-9 with TRBJ1-1; possibly TRBD1 for D (6 bases). The germline gives CDR1 SEHNR, CDR2 FQNEAQ (reference sequence). This CDR3 has 14 amino acids. CDR3 DNA: TGTGTCAGCAGCTTAGGGGGGGCGGACACTGAAGCTTTCTTT. It codes for CVSSLGGADTEAFF.

This clonotype came up many times. CDR3: CASSLSAGGKNIQYF. CDR3 in DNA: TGCGCCAGCAGCTTGTCGGCGGGGGGGAAAAACATTCAGTACTTC. The chain is built from TRBV5-1 and TRBJ2-4; 9 bases map to TRBD2. The V gene end was trimmed by 1 base and the J gene end by 4 bases; junction bases not matched to a gene: 3. Germline CDR1 and CDR2: SGHRS and YFSETQ. The CDR3 is made up of 15 amino acids. Variable domain in full (rest from reference TRBV5-1 and TRBJ2-4): KAGVTQTPRYLIKTRGQQVTLSCSPISGHRSVSWYQQTPGQGLQFLFEYFSETQRNKGNFPGRFSGRQFSNSRSEMNVSTLELGDSALYLCASSLSAGGKNIQYFGAGTRLSVL.

This clonotype has more than one count but fewer than ten. The chain has TRBV6-5 and TRBJ2-7, with 7 bases fitting TRBD2. V lost 0 bases to trimming and J lost 5 bases; unmatched junction nucleotides: 7. This CDR3 is 15 amino acids long. Germline assignment: CDR1 MNHEY and CDR2 SVGAGI. The CDR3 DNA follows: TGTGCCAGCAGTTACTCGTTTCAGGGAGGGGACGAGCAGTACTTC. Residues: CASSYSFQGGDEQYF.

This clonotype has at least ten counts. CDR3 residues: CAISESLGGTTRDTQYF. The CDR3 nucleotides are TGTGCCATCAGTGAGTCCCTTGGGGGGACTACCCGAGATACGCAGTATTTT. The chain is built from TRBV10-3 and TRBJ2-3; 7 positions match TRBD2. This CDR3 contains 17 residues. Germline assignment: CDR1 ENHRY and CDR2 SYGVKD. V dropped 0 bases and J dropped 5; count of bases not matched to a gene: 11.

This clonotype was recorded a few times. The CDR3 DNA follows: TGTGCCAGCTCCCAACGGGAGAGGAACACTGAAGCTTTCTTT. Its protein product is CASSQRERNTEAFF. The chain couples TRBV18 to TRBJ1-1; D not certain. CDR1 and CDR2 (germline): KGHSH, LQKENI. V lost 6 bases and J 1 base, leaving 12 bases between the germline ends. This CDR3 contains 14 residues.

This clonotype has just a few counts. V is TRBV10-3 and J is TRBJ2-7, with 8 bases matching TRBD1. Unmatched junction bases numbered 6, after V lost 4 bases and J lost 1 base. CDR1 ENHRY and CDR2 SYGVKD come from the germline V gene. The CDR3 spans 15 residues. The CDR3 loop is CAISGQNRGSYEQYF. The CDR3 DNA reads TGTGCCATCAGTGGCCAAAACAGGGGGTCCTACGAGCAGTACTTC.

This clonotype was seen ten or more times. The chain has TRBV12-3 or TRBV12-4 and TRBJ2-5; TRBD2 aligns across 7 bases. The CDR3 runs to 13 residues. The J segment lost 5 bases and the V segment lost 6 bases, leaving 6 bases of the junction unmatched. The CDR3: CASRGLGRETQYF. The CDR3 coding sequence is TGTGCCAGCAGAGGACTAGGGCGGGAGACCCAGTACTTC.

The rearrangement links TRBV30 to TRBJ2-4, with a possible D match to TRBD1 (6 bases). The CDR3 extends over 14 amino acids. Germline CDR1 GTSNPN, CDR2 SVGIG (reference sequence). V lost 3 bases to trimming and J lost 0 bases, with 9 bases between them. DNA of the CDR3: TGTGCCTGGAGGGAAGGGGGAGCCAAAAACATTCAGTACTTC. Protein sequence: CAWREGGAKNIQYF.

In its sample, this clonotype was seen once. At one end, the junction sequence differs from germline, possibly due to a read error. The chain couples TRBV6-1 to TRBJ1-2; D is unclear. The germline CDR1 and CDR2 sequences are MNHNS and SASEGT. The CDR3 is made up of 11 amino acids. The CDR3 DNA sequence: TGTGCCAGCACTGAACTCGGCGACTACACCTTC. Translation gives CASTELGDYTF.

This clonotype has ten or more counts. The rearrangement uses TRBV29-1 and TRBJ1-1; tentative D call: TRBD1 (5 bases). The CDR3 loop spans 12 amino acids. Trimming left V 0 bases short and J 8 bases short, with 10 bases between. Germline-derived CDR1 and CDR2 are SQVTM and ANQGSEA. DNA of the CDR3: TGCAGCGTTGAAGAACTGGGACCCGAAGCTTTCTTT. Amino acid sequence: CSVEELGPEAFF.

This clonotype was seen ten or more times. This sequence joins TRBV5-1 and TRBJ2-2; perhaps TRBD1 as D (6 bases). This CDR3 comprises 13 residues. The ends were cut back, 5 bases at V and 5 bases at J, with 10 bases in the middle. From germline, CDR1 is SGHRS and CDR2 YFSETQ. CDR3 region: CASRNRVTGELFF. The CDR3 nucleotides read TGCGCCAGCAGAAACAGGGTTACCGGGGAGCTGTTTTTT.

This chain's CDR3 is CASSPNSGATNTIYF. CDR3 coding DNA: TGTGCCAGCTCACCAAACTCCGGGGCGACGAACACCATATATTTT. The chain employs TRBV18 and TRBJ1-3, with D possibly being TRBD1 (5 bases). Per germline, CDR1 KGHSH and CDR2 LQKENI. Trimming stripped 2 bases from V and 7 bases from J, with 15 bases between. The CDR3 is made up of 15 amino acids.

With regard to this clonotype: A much larger clone lies one base from this, so it may be a read error. This chain connects TRBV28 to TRBJ1-3; no reliable D call. V was clipped by 1 base and J by 0 bases, with 4 bases between them. This CDR3 contains 14 residues. Per the germline V gene, CDR1 is MDHEN and CDR2 is SYDVKM. CDR3 protein: CASSLYPSGNTIYF. CDR3 DNA: TGTGCCAGCAGTTTATACCCCTCTGGAAACACCATATATTTT.

This clonotype was observed at least ten times. In DNA form, the CDR3 reads TGCGCCAGCAGCTTGGGGAAGGGGAAAACCTCTGGAGAGACCCAGTACTTC. Encoded protein: CASSLGKGKTSGETQYF. The chain has TRBV5-1 and TRBJ2-5; TRBD1 is a possible D gene (5 bases). Looked up from germline, CDR1 is SGHRS and CDR2 is YFSETQ. Trimming pared 0 bases from V and 4 bases from J, leaving 19 bases between. There are 17 residues in the CDR3. Looking up the rest from reference TRBV5-1 and TRBJ2-5 gives the full variable domain: KAGVTQTPRYLIKTRGQQVTLSCSPISGHRSVSWYQQTPGQGLQFLFEYFSETQRNKGNFPGRFSGRQFSNSRSEMNVSTLELGDSALYLCASSLGKGKTSGETQYFGPGTRLLVL.

This clonotype appeared many times. The rearrangement uses TRBV18 and TRBJ2-1, with TRBD2 identical over 14 bases. Germline CDR1 is KGHSH and CDR2 is LQKENI. The CDR3 contains 17 residues. The ends lost 1 base at V and 2 bases at J; junction bases unmatched: 1. The CDR3 nucleotides read TGTGCCAGCTCACCACGACTAGCGGGGGGGGCCTACAATGAGCAGTTCTTC. Protein product: CASSPRLAGGAYNEQFF.